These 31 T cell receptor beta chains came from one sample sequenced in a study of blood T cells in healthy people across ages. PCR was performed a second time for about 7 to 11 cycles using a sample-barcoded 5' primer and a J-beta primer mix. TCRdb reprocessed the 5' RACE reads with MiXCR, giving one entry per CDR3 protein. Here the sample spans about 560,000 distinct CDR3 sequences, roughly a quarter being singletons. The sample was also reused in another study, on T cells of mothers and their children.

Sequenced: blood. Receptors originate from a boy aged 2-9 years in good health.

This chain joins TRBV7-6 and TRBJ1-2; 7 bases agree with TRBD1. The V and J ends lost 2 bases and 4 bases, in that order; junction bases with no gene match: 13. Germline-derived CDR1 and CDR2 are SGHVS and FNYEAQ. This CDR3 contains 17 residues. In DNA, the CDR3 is TGTGCCAGCAGCTTAAAGAGTTTGCAGGGGGGCATCTATGGCTACACCTTC. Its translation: CASSLKSLQGGIYGYTF.

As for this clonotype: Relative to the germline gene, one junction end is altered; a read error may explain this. CDR3: CASSLQGGQEAQYF. CDR3 coding DNA: TGTGCCAGCAGCTTACAGGGGGGTCAAGAGGCCCAGTACTTC. V and J are TRBV7-9 and TRBJ2-5, with D possibly TRBD1 on 7 matching bases. Germline V CDR1 and CDR2: SEHNR, FQNEAQ (reference sequence). The CDR3 is made up of 14 amino acids. The full variable domain, its missing parts supplied by reference TRBV7-9 and TRBJ2-5, is DTGVSQNPRHKITKRGQNVTFRCDPISEHNRLYWYRQTLGQGPEFLTYFQNEAQLEKSRLLSDRFSAERPKGSFSTLEIQRTEQGDSAMYLCASSLQGGQEAQYFGPGTRLLVL.

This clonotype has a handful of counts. CDR3 loop: CASSPGAGSDEQYF. The DNA of the CDR3 is TGTGCCAGCTCACCAGGGGCAGGGAGCGACGAGCAGTACTTC. The chain has TRBV18 and TRBJ2-7; perhaps D is TRBD1 or TRBD2 (5 bases each). The CDR3 consists of 14 residues. The germline gives CDR1 KGHSH, CDR2 LQKENI. The germline V and J ends were trimmed by 2 bases and 5 bases, with 13 bases remaining between them.

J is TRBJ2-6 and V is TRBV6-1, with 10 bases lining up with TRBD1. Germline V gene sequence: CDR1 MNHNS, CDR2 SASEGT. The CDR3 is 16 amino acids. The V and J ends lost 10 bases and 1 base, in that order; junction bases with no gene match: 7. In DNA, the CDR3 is TGTGCCACGGGACAGGGGTCGGGTTCTGGGGCCAACGTCCTGACTTTC. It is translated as CATGQGSGSGANVLTF.

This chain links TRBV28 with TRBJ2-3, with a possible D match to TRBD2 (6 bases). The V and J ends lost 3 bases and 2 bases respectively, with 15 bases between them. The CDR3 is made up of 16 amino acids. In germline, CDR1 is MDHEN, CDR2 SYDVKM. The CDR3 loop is CASSLPGTLATDTQYF. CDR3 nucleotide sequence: TGTGCCAGCAGTTTGCCCGGGACTTTAGCCACAGATACGCAGTATTTT. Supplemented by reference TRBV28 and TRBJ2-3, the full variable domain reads DVKVTQSSRYLVKRTGEKVFLECVQDMDHENMFWYRQDPGLGLRLIYFSYDVKMKEKGDIPEGYSVSREKKERFSLILESASTNQTSMYLCASSLPGTLATDTQYFGPGTRLTVL.

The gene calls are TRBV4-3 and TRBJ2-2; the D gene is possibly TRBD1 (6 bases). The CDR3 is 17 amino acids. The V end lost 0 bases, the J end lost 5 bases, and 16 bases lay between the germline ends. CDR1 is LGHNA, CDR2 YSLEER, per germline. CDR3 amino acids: CASSQEGVGARTGELFF. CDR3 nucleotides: TGCGCCAGCAGCCAAGAAGGTGTGGGGGCGCGGACCGGGGAGCTGTTTTTT.

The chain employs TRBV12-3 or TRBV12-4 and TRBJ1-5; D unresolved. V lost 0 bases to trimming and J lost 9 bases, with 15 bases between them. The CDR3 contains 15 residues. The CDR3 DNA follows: TGTGCCAGCAGTTTAGCGATGGCCGTTATTCTGCCCCAGCATTTT. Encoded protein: CASSLAMAVILPQHF.

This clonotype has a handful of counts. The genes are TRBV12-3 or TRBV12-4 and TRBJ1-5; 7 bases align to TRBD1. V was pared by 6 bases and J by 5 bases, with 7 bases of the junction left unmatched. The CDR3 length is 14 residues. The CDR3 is CASRPDRDYQPQHF. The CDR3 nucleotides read TGTGCCAGCAGGCCAGACAGGGACTATCAGCCCCAGCATTTT.

This chain's CDR3 is CSARGDPSSPLHF. CDR3 DNA sequence: TGCAGTGCTAGGGGGGACCCGTCGTCACCCCTCCACTTT. The chain recombines TRBV20-1 with TRBJ1-6; D perhaps matches TRBD1 (5 bases). Germline CDR1 is DFQATT and CDR2 is SNEGSKA (reference sequence). CDR3 length: 13 residues. Trimming removed 3 bases at V and 10 bases at J, with 13 bases between.

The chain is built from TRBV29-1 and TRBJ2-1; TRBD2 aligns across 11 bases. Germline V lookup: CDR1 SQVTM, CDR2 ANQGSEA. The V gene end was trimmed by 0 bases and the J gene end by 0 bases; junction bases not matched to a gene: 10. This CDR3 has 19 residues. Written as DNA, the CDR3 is TGCAGCGTTGAAGATCTTTCTCCTAGCGGGAGGAGCTCCTACAATGAGCAGTTCTTC. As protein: CSVEDLSPSGRSSYNEQFF.

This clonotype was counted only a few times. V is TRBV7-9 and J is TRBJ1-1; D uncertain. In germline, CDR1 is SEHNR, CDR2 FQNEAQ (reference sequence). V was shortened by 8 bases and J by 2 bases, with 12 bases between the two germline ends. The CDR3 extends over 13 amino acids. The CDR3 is CASSLPVNTEAFF. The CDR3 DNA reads TGTGCCAGCTCCCTCCCTGTAAACACTGAAGCTTTCTTT. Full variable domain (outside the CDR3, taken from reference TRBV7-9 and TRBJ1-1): DTGVSQNPRHKITKRGQNVTFRCDPISEHNRLYWYRQTLGQGPEFLTYFQNEAQLEKSRLLSDRFSAERPKGSFSTLEIQRTEQGDSAMYLCASSLPVNTEAFFGQGTRLTVV.

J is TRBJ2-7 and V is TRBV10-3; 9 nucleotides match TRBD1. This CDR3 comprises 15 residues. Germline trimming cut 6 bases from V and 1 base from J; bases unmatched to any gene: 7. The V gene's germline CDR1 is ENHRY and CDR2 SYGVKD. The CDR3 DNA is TGTGCCATCAGAGGCCCGGGACAGGGTTCCTACGAGCAGTACTTC. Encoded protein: CAIRGPGQGSYEQYF.

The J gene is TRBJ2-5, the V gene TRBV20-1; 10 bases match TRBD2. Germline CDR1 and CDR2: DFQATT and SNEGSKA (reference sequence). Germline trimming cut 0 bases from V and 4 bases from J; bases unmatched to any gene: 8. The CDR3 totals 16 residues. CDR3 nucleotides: TGCAGTGCTAGAGATCCCGGACTAGCGGCCTTAGAGACCCAGTACTTC. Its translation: CSARDPGLAALETQYF.

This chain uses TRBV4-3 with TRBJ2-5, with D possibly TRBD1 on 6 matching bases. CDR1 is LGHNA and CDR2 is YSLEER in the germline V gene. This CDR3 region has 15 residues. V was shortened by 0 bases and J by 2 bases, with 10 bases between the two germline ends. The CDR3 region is CASSQEDSPQETQYF. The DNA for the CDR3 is TGCGCCAGCAGCCAAGAGGACAGCCCGCAAGAGACCCAGTACTTC.

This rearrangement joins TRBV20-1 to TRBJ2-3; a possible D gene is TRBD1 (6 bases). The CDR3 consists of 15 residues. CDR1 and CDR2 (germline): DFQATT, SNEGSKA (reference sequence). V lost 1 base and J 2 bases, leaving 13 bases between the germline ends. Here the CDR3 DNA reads TGCAGTGCTAGAGCGAGGGGGTACCCCACAGATACGCAGTATTTT. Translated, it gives CSARARGYPTDTQYF.

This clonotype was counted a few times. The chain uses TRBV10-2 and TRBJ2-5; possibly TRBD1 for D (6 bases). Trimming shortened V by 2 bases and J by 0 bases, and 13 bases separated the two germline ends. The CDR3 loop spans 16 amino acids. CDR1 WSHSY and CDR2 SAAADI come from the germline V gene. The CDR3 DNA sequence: TGCGCCAGCAGTGAGAATCTAGGGGGACACCAAGAGACCCAGTACTTC. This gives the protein CASSENLGGHQETQYF.

DNA of the CDR3: TGTGCCAGCAGTTATGGACGTCCGGATGAGCAGTTCTTC. Translation gives CASSYGRPDEQFF. This sequence joins TRBV11-2 and TRBJ2-1; D gene uncertain. Germline V lookup: CDR1 SGHAT, CDR2 FQNNGV. The CDR3 is made up of 13 amino acids. Trimming took 6 bases from V and 8 from J, leaving 14 bases between them.

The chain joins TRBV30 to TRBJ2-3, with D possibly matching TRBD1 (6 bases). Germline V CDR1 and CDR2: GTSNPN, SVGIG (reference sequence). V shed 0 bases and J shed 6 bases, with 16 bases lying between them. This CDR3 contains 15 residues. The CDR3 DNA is TGTGCCTGGAGTGTATTCCTGGGGGCAGGGGATACGCAGTATTTT. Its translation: CAWSVFLGAGDTQYF.

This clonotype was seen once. CDR3 sequence: CATSEGGVIDTQYF. The CDR3 nucleotides are TGTGCCACCAGTGAGGGGGGAGTGATAGATACGCAGTATTTT. The chain recombines TRBV24-1 with TRBJ2-3, with D possibly TRBD2 on 6 matching bases. Germline CDR1 reads KGHDR; CDR2 reads SFDVKD. Trimming took off 4 bases at V and 5 bases at J, with 12 bases between the two ends. The length of the CDR3 is 14 residues.

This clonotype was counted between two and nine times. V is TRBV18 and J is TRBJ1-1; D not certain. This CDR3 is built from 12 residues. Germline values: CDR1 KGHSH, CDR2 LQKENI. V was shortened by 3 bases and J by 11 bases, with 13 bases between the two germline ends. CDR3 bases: TGTGCCAGCTCACCGGATAGAGCAAGGGCTTTCTTT. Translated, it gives CASSPDRARAFF.

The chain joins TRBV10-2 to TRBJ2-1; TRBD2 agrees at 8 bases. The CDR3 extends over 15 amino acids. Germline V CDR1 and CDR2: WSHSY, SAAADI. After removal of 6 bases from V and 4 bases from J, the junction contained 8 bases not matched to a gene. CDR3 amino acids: CASRSPGLGYNEQFF. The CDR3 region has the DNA TGCGCCAGCAGGAGTCCGGGACTAGGATACAATGAGCAGTTCTTC.

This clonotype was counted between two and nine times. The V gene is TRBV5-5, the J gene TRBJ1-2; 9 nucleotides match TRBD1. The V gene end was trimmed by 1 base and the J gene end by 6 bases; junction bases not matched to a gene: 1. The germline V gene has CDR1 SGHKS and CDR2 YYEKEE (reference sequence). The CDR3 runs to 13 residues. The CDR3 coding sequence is TGTGCCAGCAGCTTGAGGACAGGGGATGGCTACACCTTC. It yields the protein CASSLRTGDGYTF.

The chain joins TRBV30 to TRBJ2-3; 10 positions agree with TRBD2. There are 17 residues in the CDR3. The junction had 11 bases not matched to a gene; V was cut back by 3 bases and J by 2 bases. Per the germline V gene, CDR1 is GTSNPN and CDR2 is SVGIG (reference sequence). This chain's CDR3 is CAWSQTRTSGYTDTQYF. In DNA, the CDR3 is TGTGCCTGGAGCCAAACCCGGACTAGCGGATACACAGATACGCAGTATTTT. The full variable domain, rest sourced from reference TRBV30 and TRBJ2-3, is SQTIHQWPATLVQPVGSPLSLECTVEGTSNPNLYWYRQAAGRGLQLLFYSVGIGQISSEVPQNLSASRPQDRQFILSSKKLLLSDSGFYLCAWSQTRTSGYTDTQYFGPGTRLTVL.

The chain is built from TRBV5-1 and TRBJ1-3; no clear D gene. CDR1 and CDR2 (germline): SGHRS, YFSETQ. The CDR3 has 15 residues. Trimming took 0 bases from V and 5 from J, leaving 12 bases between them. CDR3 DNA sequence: TGCGCCAGCAGCTTGGACAGCGGTCAAAGAAACACCATATATTTT. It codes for CASSLDSGQRNTIYF.

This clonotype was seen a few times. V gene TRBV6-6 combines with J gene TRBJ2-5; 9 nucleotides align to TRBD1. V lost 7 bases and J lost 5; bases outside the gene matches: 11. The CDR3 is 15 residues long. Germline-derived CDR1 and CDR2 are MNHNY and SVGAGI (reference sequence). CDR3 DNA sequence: TGTGCCAGCACCAAGGCGGGACAGGGATATGAGACCCAGTACTTC. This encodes CASTKAGQGYETQYF.

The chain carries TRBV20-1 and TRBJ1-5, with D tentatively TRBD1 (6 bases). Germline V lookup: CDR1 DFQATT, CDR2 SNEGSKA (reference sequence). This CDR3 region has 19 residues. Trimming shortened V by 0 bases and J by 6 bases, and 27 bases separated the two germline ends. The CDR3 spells CSAREGDLGRGFYIQPQHF. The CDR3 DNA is TGCAGTGCTAGAGAAGGGGACTTGGGCAGGGGCTTTTACATTCAGCCCCAGCATTTT.

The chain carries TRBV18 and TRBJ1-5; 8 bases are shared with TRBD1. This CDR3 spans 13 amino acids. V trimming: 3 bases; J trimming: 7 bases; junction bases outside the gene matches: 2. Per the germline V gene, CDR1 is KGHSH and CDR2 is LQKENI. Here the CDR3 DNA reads TGTGCCAGCTCACCGAACAGGGGGCAGCCCCAGCATTTT. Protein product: CASSPNRGQPQHF.

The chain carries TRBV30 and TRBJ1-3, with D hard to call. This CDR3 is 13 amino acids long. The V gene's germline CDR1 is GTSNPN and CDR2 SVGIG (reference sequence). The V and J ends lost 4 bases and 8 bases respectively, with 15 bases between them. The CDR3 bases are TGTGCCTGGACCGACGCGTACGGAGACACCATATATTTT. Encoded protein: CAWTDAYGDTIYF.

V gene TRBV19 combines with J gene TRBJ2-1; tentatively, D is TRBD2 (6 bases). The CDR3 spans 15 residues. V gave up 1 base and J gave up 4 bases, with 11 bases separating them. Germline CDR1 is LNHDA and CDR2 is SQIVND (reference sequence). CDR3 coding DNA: TGTGCCAGTAGTATAGGGTCTAGCGCGTACAATGAGCAGTTCTTC. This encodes CASSIGSSAYNEQFF.

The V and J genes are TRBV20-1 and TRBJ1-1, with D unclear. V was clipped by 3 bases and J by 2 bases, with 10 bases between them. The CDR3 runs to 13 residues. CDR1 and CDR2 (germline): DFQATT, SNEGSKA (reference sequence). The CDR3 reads CSASWTANTEAFF. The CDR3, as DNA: TGCAGTGCTAGCTGGACGGCCAACACTGAAGCTTTCTTT.

The CDR3 loop reads CSARDTRQSNIQYF. Here the CDR3 DNA reads TGCAGTGCTAGAGATACGAGACAGTCAAACATTCAGTACTTC. The gene calls are TRBV20-1 and TRBJ2-4; possible D gene TRBD1, 5 bases. Germline CDR1 is DFQATT and CDR2 is SNEGSKA (reference sequence). V lost 0 bases and J 6 bases, leaving 12 bases between the germline ends. The CDR3 is 14 residues long.